The source of this T cell receptor (beta chain) is a study of T and B cells in COVID-19 patients. Whole-study context: Peripheral blood came from COVID-19 patients with active infection or after recovery.

Multiplex PCR with BIOMED2 TRB-A/B primer pools amplified TRB rearrangements. Each CDR3 protein gets one entry after TCRdb re-called the multiplex PCR reads with MiXCR. The table shows over 5,000 distinct CDR3 sequences, with 25% to 40% occurring only once. TRB was amplified from approximately 250-500 ng of blood genomic DNA. The sample consisted of blood. This sequence originates from a human donor with active COVID-19.

CDR3 sequence reads: CASSEGGLRRGANVLTF. In DNA form, the CDR3 reads TGTGCCAGCAGCGAAGGGGGACTTCGCAGGGGGGCCAACGTCCTGACTTTC. The J gene is TRBJ2-6, the V gene TRBV13; D assignment may be TRBD1 or TRBD2 (6 bases each). Germline values: CDR1 PRHDT, CDR2 FYEKMQ (reference sequence). This CDR3 has 17 amino acids. V dropped 5 bases and J dropped 4 bases, with 18 bases sitting between them.